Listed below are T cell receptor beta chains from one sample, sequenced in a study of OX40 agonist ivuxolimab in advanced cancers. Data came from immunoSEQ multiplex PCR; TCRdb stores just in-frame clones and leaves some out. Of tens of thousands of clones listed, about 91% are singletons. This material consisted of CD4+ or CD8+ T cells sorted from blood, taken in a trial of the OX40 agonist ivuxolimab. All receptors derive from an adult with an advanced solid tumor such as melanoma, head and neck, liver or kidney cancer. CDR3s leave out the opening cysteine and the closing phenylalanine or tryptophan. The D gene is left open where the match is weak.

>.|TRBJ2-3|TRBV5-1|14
ASSLMSRTSTDTQY
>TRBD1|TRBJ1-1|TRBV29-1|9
SVDSQGAPF
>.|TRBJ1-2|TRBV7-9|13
ASSLSRGPGYGYT
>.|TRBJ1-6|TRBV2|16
ASSEWGTVARDNSPLH
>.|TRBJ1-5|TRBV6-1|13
ASRRAPLWNQPQH
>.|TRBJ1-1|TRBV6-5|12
ASNREGPNTEAF
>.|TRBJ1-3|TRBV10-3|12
AISGGLGGNTIY
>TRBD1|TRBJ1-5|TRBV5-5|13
ASSLDYGQGQPQH
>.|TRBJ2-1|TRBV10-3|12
AIRAGVTYNEQF
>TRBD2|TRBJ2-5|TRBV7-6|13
ASSSLAERQETQY
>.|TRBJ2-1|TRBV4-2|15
ASSQGDAPTSGSEQF
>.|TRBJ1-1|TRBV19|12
ASSIGRLNTEAF
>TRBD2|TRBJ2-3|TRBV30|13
AWSLGSGKADTQY
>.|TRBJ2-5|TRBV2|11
ASSDRAEETQY
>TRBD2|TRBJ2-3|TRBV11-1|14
ASSSSLAGGTDTQY
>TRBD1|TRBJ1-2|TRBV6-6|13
ASSSVTGTLDGYT
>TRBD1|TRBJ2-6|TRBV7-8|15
ASSWETGSSGANVLT
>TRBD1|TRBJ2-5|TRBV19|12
ASRQGALQETQY
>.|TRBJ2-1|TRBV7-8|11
ASSFSEGNEQF
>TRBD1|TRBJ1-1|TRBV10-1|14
ASSPRRQGGNTEAF
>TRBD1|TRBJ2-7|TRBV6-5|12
ASSYAGDSYEQY
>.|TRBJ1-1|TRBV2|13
ASSEQGGGSTEAF
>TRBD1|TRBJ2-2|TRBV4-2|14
ASSHAGTGQSGELF
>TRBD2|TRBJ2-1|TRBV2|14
ASSEVRLAVGNEQF
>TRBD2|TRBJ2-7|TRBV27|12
ASSLSGRAYEQY
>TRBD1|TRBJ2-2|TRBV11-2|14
ASSFGQGPNTGELF